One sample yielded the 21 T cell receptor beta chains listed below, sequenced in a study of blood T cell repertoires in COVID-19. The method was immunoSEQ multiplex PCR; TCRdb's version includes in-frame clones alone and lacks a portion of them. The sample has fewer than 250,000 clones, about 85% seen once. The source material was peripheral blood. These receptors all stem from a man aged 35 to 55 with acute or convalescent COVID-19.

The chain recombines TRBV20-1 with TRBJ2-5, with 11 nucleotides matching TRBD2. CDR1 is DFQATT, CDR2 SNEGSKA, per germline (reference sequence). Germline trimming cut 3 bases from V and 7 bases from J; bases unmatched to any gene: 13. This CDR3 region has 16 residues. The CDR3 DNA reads TGCAGTGCTAGTACTAGCGGGAGACTAAGCAGGTGGACCCAGTACTTC. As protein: CSASTSGRLSRWTQYF.

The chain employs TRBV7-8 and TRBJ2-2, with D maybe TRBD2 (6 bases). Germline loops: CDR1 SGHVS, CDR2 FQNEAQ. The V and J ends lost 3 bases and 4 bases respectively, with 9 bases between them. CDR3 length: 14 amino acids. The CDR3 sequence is CASSFWRGTGELFF. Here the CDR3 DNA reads TGTGCCAGCAGCTTCTGGAGGGGCACCGGGGAGCTGTTTTTT.

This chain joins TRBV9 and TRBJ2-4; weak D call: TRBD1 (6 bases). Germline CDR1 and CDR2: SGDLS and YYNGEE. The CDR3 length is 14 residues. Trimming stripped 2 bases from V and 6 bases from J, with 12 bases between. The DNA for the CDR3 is TGTGCCAGCAGCGTTGGGGGCTTGGGAAACATTCAGTACTTC. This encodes CASSVGGLGNIQYF.

The CDR3 reads CASSLPGLAGASEQFF. In nucleotides, the CDR3 is TGTGCCAGCAGCTTGCCAGGACTAGCGGGAGCTAGTGAGCAGTTCTTC. The chain joins TRBV5-4 to TRBJ2-1; TRBD2 matches 13 bases. This CDR3 region has 16 residues. Germline CDR1 reads SGHNT; CDR2 reads YYREEE (reference sequence). V gave up 1 base and J gave up 9 bases; unmatched junction bases: 7.

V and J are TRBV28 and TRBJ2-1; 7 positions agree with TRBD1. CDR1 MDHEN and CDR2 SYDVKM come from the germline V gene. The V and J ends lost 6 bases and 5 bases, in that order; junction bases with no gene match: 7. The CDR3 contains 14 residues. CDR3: CASSSGQPNNEQFF. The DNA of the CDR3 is TGTGCCAGCAGCTCGGGACAGCCTAACAATGAGCAGTTCTTC.

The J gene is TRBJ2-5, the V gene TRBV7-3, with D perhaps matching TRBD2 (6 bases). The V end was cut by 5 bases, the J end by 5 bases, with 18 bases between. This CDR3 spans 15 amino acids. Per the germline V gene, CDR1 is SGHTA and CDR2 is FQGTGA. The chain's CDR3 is CASSPGGAGGETQYF. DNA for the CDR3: TGTGCCAGCAGCCCCGGGGGAGCGGGTGGGGAGACCCAGTACTTC.

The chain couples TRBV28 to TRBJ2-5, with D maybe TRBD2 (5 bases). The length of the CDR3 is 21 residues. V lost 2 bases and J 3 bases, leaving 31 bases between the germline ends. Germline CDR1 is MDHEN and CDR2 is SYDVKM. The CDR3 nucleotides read TGTGCCAGCAGTTTAGGTCTCATCGGCCCCTTAATGGCCCCGACTAAAGAGACCCAGTACTTC. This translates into CASSLGLIGPLMAPTKETQYF. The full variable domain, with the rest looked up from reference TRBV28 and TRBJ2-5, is DVKVTQSSRYLVKRTGEKVFLECVQDMDHENMFWYRQDPGLGLRLIYFSYDVKMKEKGDIPEGYSVSREKKERFSLILESASTNQTSMYLCASSLGLIGPLMAPTKETQYFGPGTRLLVL.

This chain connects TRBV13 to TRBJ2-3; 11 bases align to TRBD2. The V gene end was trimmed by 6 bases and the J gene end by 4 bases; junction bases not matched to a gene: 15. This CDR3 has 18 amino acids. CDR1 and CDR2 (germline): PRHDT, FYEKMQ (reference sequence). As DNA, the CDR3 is TGTGCCAGCAGTCGAACCGGTTTAACTAGCGGGGGATCAGATACGCAGTATTTT. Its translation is CASSRTGLTSGGSDTQYF.

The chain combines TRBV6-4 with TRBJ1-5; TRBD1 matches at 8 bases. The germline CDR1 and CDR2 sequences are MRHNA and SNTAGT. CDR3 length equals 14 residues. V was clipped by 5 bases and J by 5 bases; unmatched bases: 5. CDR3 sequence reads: CASSNEQGDQPQHF. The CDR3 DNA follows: TGTGCCAGCAGTAACGAACAGGGGGATCAGCCCCAGCATTTT.

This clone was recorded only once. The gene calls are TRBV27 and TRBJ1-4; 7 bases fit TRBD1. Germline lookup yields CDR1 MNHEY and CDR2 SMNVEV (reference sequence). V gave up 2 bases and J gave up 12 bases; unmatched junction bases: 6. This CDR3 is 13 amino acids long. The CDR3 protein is CASSLRGPGELFF. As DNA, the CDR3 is TGTGCCAGCAGTTTAAGGGGGCCTGGGGAACTGTTTTTT.

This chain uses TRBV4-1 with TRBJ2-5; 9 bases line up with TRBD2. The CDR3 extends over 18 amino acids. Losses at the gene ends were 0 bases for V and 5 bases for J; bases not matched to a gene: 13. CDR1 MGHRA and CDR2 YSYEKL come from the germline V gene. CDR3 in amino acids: CASSQEGRGSGSTETQYF. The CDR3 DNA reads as TGCGCCAGCAGCCAAGAAGGGAGGGGTAGCGGGAGTACGGAGACCCAGTACTTC.

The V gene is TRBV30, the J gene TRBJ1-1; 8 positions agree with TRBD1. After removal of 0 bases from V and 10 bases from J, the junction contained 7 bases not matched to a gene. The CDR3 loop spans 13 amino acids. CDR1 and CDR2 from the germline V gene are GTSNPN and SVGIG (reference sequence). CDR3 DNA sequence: TGTGCCTGGAGTGTAATTGACAGGGGATCAGCTTTCTTT. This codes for CAWSVIDRGSAFF.

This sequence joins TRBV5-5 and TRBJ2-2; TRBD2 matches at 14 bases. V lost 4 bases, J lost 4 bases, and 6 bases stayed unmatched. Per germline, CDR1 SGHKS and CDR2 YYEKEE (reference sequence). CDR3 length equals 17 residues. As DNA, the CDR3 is TGTGCCAGCAGCCCGACTAGCGGGAGGGCCATCACCGGGGAGCTGTTTTTT. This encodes CASSPTSGRAITGELFF.

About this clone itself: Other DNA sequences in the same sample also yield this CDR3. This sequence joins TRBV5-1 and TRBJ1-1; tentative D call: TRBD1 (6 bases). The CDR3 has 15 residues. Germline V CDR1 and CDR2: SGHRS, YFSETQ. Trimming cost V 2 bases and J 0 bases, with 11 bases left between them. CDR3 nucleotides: TGCGCCAGCAGCTTACGGACAGACATGAACACTGAAGCTTTCTTT. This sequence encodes CASSLRTDMNTEAFF.

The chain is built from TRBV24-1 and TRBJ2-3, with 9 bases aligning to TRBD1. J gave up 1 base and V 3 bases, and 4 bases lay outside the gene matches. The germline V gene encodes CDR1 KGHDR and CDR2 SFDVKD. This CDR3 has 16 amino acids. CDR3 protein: CATSDDGTGRTDTQYF. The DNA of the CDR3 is TGTGCCACCAGTGATGACGGGACAGGGCGCACAGATACGCAGTATTTT.

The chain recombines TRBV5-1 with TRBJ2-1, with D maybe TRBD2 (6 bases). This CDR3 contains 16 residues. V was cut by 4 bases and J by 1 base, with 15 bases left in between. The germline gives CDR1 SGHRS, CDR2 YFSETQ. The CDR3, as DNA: TGCGCCAGCAGCGAGCGGGTGGTTAGGTCCTACAATGAGCAGTTCTTC. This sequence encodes CASSERVVRSYNEQFF.

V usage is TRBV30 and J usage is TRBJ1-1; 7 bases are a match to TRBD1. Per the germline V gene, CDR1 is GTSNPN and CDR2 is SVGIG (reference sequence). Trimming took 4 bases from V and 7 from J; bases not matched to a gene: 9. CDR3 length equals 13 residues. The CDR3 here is CAWTRDSSREAFF. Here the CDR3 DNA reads TGTGCCTGGACCCGGGACAGCAGCCGTGAAGCTTTCTTT.

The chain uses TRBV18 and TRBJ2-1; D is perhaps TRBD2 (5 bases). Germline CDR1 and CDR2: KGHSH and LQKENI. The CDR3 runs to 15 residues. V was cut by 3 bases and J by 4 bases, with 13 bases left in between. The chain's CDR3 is CASSPGSGEYNEQFF. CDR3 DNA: TGTGCCAGCTCACCTGGATCCGGGGAGTACAATGAGCAGTTCTTC.

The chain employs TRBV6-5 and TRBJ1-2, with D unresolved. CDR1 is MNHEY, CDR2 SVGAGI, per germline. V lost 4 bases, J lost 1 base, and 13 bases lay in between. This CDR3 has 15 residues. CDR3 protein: CASSSPTAGNYGYTF. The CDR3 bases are TGTGCCAGCAGTTCGCCCACGGCAGGTAACTATGGCTACACCTTC.

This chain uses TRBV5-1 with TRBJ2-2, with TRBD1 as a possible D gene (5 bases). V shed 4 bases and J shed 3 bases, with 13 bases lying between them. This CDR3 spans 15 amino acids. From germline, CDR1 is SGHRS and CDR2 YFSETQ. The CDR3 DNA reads TGCGCCAGCAGCCCCCTACAGGTGGACACCGGGGAGCTGTTTTTT. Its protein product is CASSPLQVDTGELFF.

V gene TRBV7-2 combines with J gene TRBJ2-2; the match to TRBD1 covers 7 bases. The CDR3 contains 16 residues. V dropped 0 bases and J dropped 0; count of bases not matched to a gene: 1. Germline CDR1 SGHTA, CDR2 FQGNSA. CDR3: CASSLAGQPNTGELFF. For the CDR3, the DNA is TGTGCCAGCAGCTTAGCGGGACAGCCGAACACCGGGGAGCTGTTTTTT.